This T cell receptor beta chain originates from a study of siplizumab effects on memory and regulatory T cells. General study points: Treg origin accounted for an average of roughly 69% of mappable alloreactive CD4+ clones with siplizumab and roughly 26% in controls.

Per individual sample, about 97,000 TCR templates were assayed. Sequenced by immunoSEQ multiplex PCR; TCRdb stores in-frame clones only, minus some. The table records fewer than 70,000 clones, 80% to 90% of them present only once. A word on this clone: The antigen remains undetermined.

The sequenced sample was Tregs sorted from blood. This receptor was taken from a human donor in good health.

The CDR3 region is CASSSQGGRSNQPQHF. In DNA form, the CDR3 reads TGTGCCAGCAGTTCACAGGGAGGGCGTAGCAATCAGCCCCAGCATTTT. The chain combines TRBV27 with TRBJ1-5, with D perhaps TRBD1 (6 bases). The CDR3 runs 16 residues. Looked up from germline, CDR1 is MNHEY and CDR2 is SMNVEV (reference sequence). The V and J ends lost 4 bases and 0 bases respectively, with 13 bases between them.